The clone carrying this T cell receptor (beta chain) was detected only once. The antigen is undetermined. The data belong to a study of cytomegalovirus exposure and HLA in healthy donors. The overall study: The early release's HLA-typed donors yielded some 85 million unique TCRs.

The CDR3 covers 14 residues. Trimming shortened V by 7 bases and J by 1 base, and 14 bases separated the two germline ends. Germline lookup yields CDR1 SGHRS and CDR2 YFSETQ. In the PCR, 60 Vbeta and 13 Jbeta primers were used. Repertoires were generated with immunoSEQ multiplex PCR, while TCRdb's copy carries only in-frame clones and drops some. The sample has 80,000 to 100,000 clones; over 75% are singletons. Overall study findings and caveats: Later analysis associated a missense DCLRE1C variant with TCR beta V- and J-gene trimming. A few CMV-associated chains proved CMV antigen-specific in vitro.

This chain links TRBV5-1 with TRBJ1-1; D is ambiguous. The clonotype comes from a man aged 40-50 years in good health and CMV-seronegative. Sequenced sample: PBMCs. CDR3 loop: CASGLQSQNTEAFF. For the CDR3, the DNA is TGCGCCAGCGGACTACAGAGCCAGAACACTGAAGCTTTCTTT. The full variable domain, its missing parts supplied by reference TRBV5-1 and TRBJ1-1, is KAGVTQTPRYLIKTRGQQVTLSCSPISGHRSVSWYQQTPGQGLQFLFEYFSETQRNKGNFPGRFSGRQFSNSRSEMNVSTLELGDSALYLCASGLQSQNTEAFFGQGTRLTVV.